These 26 T cell receptor beta chains were all obtained from the same sample, sequenced in a study of CD8+ T cells in alopecia areata. Treatment given: oral pan-JAK inhibitor, 5-10 mg twice daily. Following RNA extraction, reverse transcription yielded cDNA that acted as the sequencing template. The table came from immunoSEQ multiplex PCR; TCRdb's copy has only in-frame clones and leaves some out. Here the sample spans about 150,000 clones, nearly 55% being singletons. Here the sequenced sample was CD8+ T cells sorted from blood, taken at week 4, from a patient treated with tofacitinib. These TCRs come from a human donor with alopecia areata.

At least ten counts were recorded for this clone. This chain links TRBV29-1 with TRBJ2-2; the D is unclear. Germline CDR1 and CDR2: SQVTM and ANQGSEA. This CDR3 spans 13 amino acids. The CDR3 region is CTTSAGNTGELFF. CDR3 in DNA: TGCACTACTTCGGCAGGGAACACCGGGGAGCTGTTTTTT.

The chain recombines TRBV5-6 with TRBJ2-2, with 7 positions matching TRBD1. The CDR3 has 14 residues. Germline V CDR1 and CDR2: SGHDT, YYEEEE. Losses at the gene ends were 3 bases for V and 4 bases for J; bases not matched to a gene: 3. The CDR3 protein is CASSWGTATGELFF. CDR3 nucleotides: TGTGCCAGCAGCTGGGGGACAGCCACCGGGGAGCTGTTTTTT.

This clone was recorded a few times. The V and J genes are TRBV27 and TRBJ2-7, with D possibly TRBD1 on 6 matching bases. V lost 0 bases and J lost 4, with 16 bases in between. The CDR3 is made up of 16 amino acids. Germline CDR1 is MNHEY and CDR2 is SMNVEV (reference sequence). DNA of the CDR3: TGTGCCAGCAGTTTATCGACAGGTCCCCTTCTATACGAGCAGTACTTC. This sequence encodes CASSLSTGPLLYEQYF.

In this sample, this clone turned up a few times. The chain joins TRBV5-1 to TRBJ1-2, with D possibly being TRBD1 (5 bases). The CDR3 totals 14 residues. V dropped 1 base and J dropped 5 bases, with 12 bases sitting between them. Germline values: CDR1 SGHRS, CDR2 YFSETQ. CDR3 nucleotide sequence: TGCGCCAGCAGCTTGAGAGGGGAAAGATATGGCTACACCTTC. It codes for CASSLRGERYGYTF.

V gene TRBV29-1 combines with J gene TRBJ2-1, with a tentative D call TRBD1 (5 bases). The CDR3 runs 12 residues. Germline values: CDR1 SQVTM, CDR2 ANQGSEA. Trimming shortened V by 1 base and J by 7 bases, and 8 bases separated the two germline ends. CDR3 DNA: TGCAGCGTTGAAGGCAGGGTGAATGAGCAGTTCTTC. Protein product: CSVEGRVNEQFF.

V and J are TRBV11-2 and TRBJ2-7; possibly TRBD1 for D (6 bases). V lost 7 bases and J 2 bases, leaving 15 bases between the germline ends. This CDR3 has 14 residues. The germline gives CDR1 SGHAT, CDR2 FQNNGV. In nucleotides, the CDR3 is TGTGCCAGCACCCTAACAACAGGGACCTACGAGCAGTACTTC. This gives the protein CASTLTTGTYEQYF.

The genes are TRBV13 and TRBJ2-7; D may be TRBD2 (5 bases). The CDR3 length is 13 residues. The germline CDR1 and CDR2 sequences are PRHDT and FYEKMQ (reference sequence). V was trimmed by 0 bases and J by 2 bases, leaving 5 bases between them. Here the CDR3 reads CASSLGAAYEQYF. In DNA form, the CDR3 reads TGTGCCAGCAGCTTAGGAGCGGCCTACGAGCAGTACTTC.

J is TRBJ2-7 and V is TRBV27; TRBD2 matches at 8 bases. There are 14 residues in the CDR3. Germline CDR1 MNHEY, CDR2 SMNVEV (reference sequence). With V trimmed by 2 bases and J by 5 bases, 5 bases remained unmatched. This chain's CDR3 is CASSLRGLGDEQYF. DNA of the CDR3: TGTGCCAGCAGTTTACGGGGACTAGGCGACGAGCAGTACTTC.

This clone was detected only a few times. The chain recombines TRBV4-1 with TRBJ2-1; D not certain. V was pared by 4 bases and J by 1 base, with 8 bases between. CDR1 and CDR2 from the germline V gene are MGHRA and YSYEKL. The CDR3 runs 14 residues. CDR3 nucleotide sequence: TGCGCCAGCAGCCCTACATCGTCCTACAATGAGCAGTTCTTC. Amino acid sequence: CASSPTSSYNEQFF.

J is TRBJ2-7 and V is TRBV5-6; 7 bases align to TRBD1. Germline CDR1 reads SGHDT; CDR2 reads YYEEEE. This CDR3 is 14 amino acids long. The V gene end was trimmed by 3 bases and the J gene end by 6 bases; junction bases not matched to a gene: 9. In DNA form, the CDR3 reads TGTGCCAGCAGCTGGTCCGGGACAGCTTTCGAGCAGTACTTC. Encoded protein: CASSWSGTAFEQYF.

The gene calls are TRBV14 and TRBJ1-2; 11 nucleotides line up with TRBD1. Trimming at V came to 4 bases and at J to 6 bases, leaving 4 bases not matched to a gene. CDR3 length: 14 amino acids. Germline-derived CDR1 and CDR2 are SGHDN and FVKESK. CDR3 nucleotides: TGTGCCAGCAGCCCGGGACAGGGGGGACATGGCTACACCTTC. It is translated as CASSPGQGGHGYTF. The full variable domain, with the rest looked up from reference TRBV14 and TRBJ1-2, is EAGVTQFPSHSVIEKGQTVTLRCDPISGHDNLYWYRRVMGKEIKFLLHFVKESKQDESGMPNNRFLAERTGGTYSTLKVQPAELEDSGVYFCASSPGQGGHGYTFGSGTRLTVV.

The chain links TRBV30 to TRBJ1-6; no clear D. This CDR3 has 15 amino acids. The V end lost 3 bases, the J end lost 9 bases, and 18 bases lay between the germline ends. Germline loops: CDR1 GTSNPN, CDR2 SVGIG (reference sequence). CDR3 region: CAWSPSGDWSSPLHF. The CDR3 DNA reads TGTGCCTGGAGCCCCAGCGGGGATTGGAGTTCACCCCTCCACTTT.

This chain joins TRBV29-1 and TRBJ2-7; maybe TRBD1 (6 bases). This CDR3 contains 13 residues. With 3 bases removed from V and 0 bases from J, the gap between germline ends came to 9 bases. Germline V gene data show CDR1 as SQVTM and CDR2 as ANQGSEA. CDR3 sequence: CSVENRDSYEQYF. The CDR3 DNA reads TGCAGCGTTGAGAACAGGGACTCCTACGAGCAGTACTTC.

Regarding this clone: Additional DNA sequences in this sample encode the identical CDR3. V usage is TRBV29-1 and J usage is TRBJ2-2; D remains unclear. This CDR3 is 10 amino acids long. Trimming removed 4 bases at V and 8 bases at J, with 5 bases between. From germline, CDR1 is SQVTM and CDR2 ANQGSEA. CDR3 in DNA: TGCAGCGTTGTCGCGGGGGAGCTGTTTTTT. This gives the protein CSVVAGELFF.

This chain connects TRBV11-2 to TRBJ2-7; possible D gene TRBD1, 6 bases. Germline V gene lookup returns CDR1 SGHAT and CDR2 FQNNGV. This CDR3 has 16 amino acids. V gave up 4 bases and J gave up 2 bases, with 18 bases separating them. CDR3 sequence (DNA): TGTGCCAGCAGCTACCCAAAACAGGGAGTTGCCTACGAGCAGTACTTC. This codes for CASSYPKQGVAYEQYF.

The chain couples TRBV5-1 to TRBJ2-2, with TRBD2 matching over 9 bases. Germline V gives CDR1 SGHRS, CDR2 YFSETQ. Losses at the gene ends were 4 bases for V and 0 bases for J; bases not matched to a gene: 1. This CDR3 has 15 residues. Here the CDR3 DNA reads TGCGCCAGCAGCGGACTAGCGACGAACACCGGGGAGCTGTTTTTT. The encoded protein is CASSGLATNTGELFF.

A remark on this clone: Germline and junction disagree at one end, which may indicate a read error. The V and J genes are TRBV7-7 and TRBJ2-5; D possibly uses TRBD1 or TRBD2 (5 bases each). Per germline, CDR1 SSHAT and CDR2 FNYEAQ (reference sequence). The CDR3 is 16 amino acids. CDR3 protein: CASKGNSGTEAETQYF. For the CDR3, the DNA is TGTGCTAGCAAGGGGAACTCCGGGACGGAAGCAGAGACCCAGTACTTC.

There are a few counts of this clone. The gene calls are TRBV13 and TRBJ2-5; D is ambiguous. V was shortened by 2 bases and J by 3 bases, with 1 base between the two germline ends. Per the germline V gene, CDR1 is PRHDT and CDR2 is FYEKMQ (reference sequence). The CDR3 runs 11 residues. The CDR3 coding sequence is TGTGCCAGCAGCTTAAAAGAGACCCAGTACTTC. Its translation is CASSLKETQYF.

The rearrangement links TRBV29-1 to TRBJ1-2; no firm D call. The CDR3 runs to 13 residues. In germline, CDR1 is SQVTM, CDR2 ANQGSEA. Deletions cut 3 bases from V and 5 bases from J, with 13 bases between. CDR3 nucleotides: TGCAGCGTTGAGCAGCAGGAAAAATATGGCTACACCTTC. Residues: CSVEQQEKYGYTF.

Details on this clone: Other DNA sequences of this sample code for an identical CDR3. Here the CDR3 DNA reads TGTGCCAGCAGTCACACCGGGGAGCTGTTTTTT. Its translation: CASSHTGELFF. J is TRBJ2-2 and V is TRBV6-5; D gene uncertain. Germline V gene sequence: CDR1 MNHEY, CDR2 SVGAGI. Trimming removed 5 bases at V and 3 bases at J, with 1 base between. There are 11 residues in the CDR3.

V gene TRBV28 combines with J gene TRBJ2-3, with D uncertain. CDR3 length equals 11 residues. V was clipped by 5 bases and J by 10 bases, with 10 bases between them. Per germline, CDR1 MDHEN and CDR2 SYDVKM. This CDR3 is CASSTGLAQYF. For the CDR3, the DNA is TGTGCCAGCAGTACCGGGCTAGCGCAGTATTTT.

Only a few counts were recorded for this clone. The J gene is TRBJ2-1, the V gene TRBV7-6; D unclear. The V and J ends lost 5 bases and 0 bases respectively, with 11 bases between them. The CDR3 has 15 amino acids. Looked up from germline, CDR1 is SGHVS and CDR2 is FNYEAQ. The CDR3 DNA follows: TGTGCCAGCAGCCTACTACAGAGCTCCTACAATGAGCAGTTCTTC. It translates to CASSLLQSSYNEQFF.

This clone was seen only a few times. V gene TRBV29-1 combines with J gene TRBJ1-2; D uncertain. The V and J ends lost 7 bases and 8 bases respectively, with 14 bases between them. The germline gives CDR1 SQVTM, CDR2 ANQGSEA. The CDR3 extends over 11 amino acids. The CDR3: CSALDLHGYTF. Written as DNA, the CDR3 is TGCAGCGCCTTGGACCTTCACGGCTACACCTTC.

V gene TRBV29-1 combines with J gene TRBJ1-2; D remains unclear. V was shortened by 3 bases and J by 1 base, with 12 bases between the two germline ends. The CDR3 sequence is 14 residues long. Per germline, CDR1 SQVTM and CDR2 ANQGSEA. CDR3 loop: CSVEAWEINYGYTF. The CDR3 DNA reads TGCAGCGTTGAGGCCTGGGAAATTAACTATGGCTACACCTTC.

The rearrangement joins TRBV27 to TRBJ2-7; the D gene could be TRBD1 or TRBD2 (5 bases each). V was clipped by 4 bases and J by 5 bases, with 15 bases between them. Germline V lookup: CDR1 MNHEY, CDR2 SMNVEV (reference sequence). This CDR3 contains 14 residues. CDR3 region: CASSYGGSGHEQYF. The DNA for the CDR3 is TGTGCCAGCAGTTATGGGGGATCTGGCCACGAGCAGTACTTC.

The chain links TRBV11-1 to TRBJ2-5; no clear D gene. This CDR3 is 12 amino acids long. Deletions cut 5 bases from V and 5 bases from J, with 9 bases between. Per the germline V gene, CDR1 is SGHAT and CDR2 is FQDESV (reference sequence). The CDR3 sequence: CASSRNGETQYF. The CDR3 bases are TGTGCCAGCAGCCGCAACGGGGAGACCCAGTACTTC.